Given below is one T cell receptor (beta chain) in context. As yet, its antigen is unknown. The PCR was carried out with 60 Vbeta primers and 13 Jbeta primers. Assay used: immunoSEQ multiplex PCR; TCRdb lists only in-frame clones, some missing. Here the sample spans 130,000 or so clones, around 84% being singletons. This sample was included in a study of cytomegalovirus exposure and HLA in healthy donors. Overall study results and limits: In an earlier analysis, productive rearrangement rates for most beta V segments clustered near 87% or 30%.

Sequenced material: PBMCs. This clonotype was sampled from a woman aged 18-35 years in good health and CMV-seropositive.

The CDR3 bases are TGTGCCAGTAGTATAGGACAGATATATGGCTACACCTTC. It yields the protein CASSIGQIYGYTF. The V gene is TRBV19, the J gene TRBJ1-2; weak D call: TRBD1 (5 bases). Germline V gene sequence: CDR1 LNHDA, CDR2 SQIVND (reference sequence). Trimming shortened V by 1 base and J by 5 bases, and 8 bases separated the two germline ends. This CDR3 is 13 amino acids long.